The 20 T cell receptor beta chains reported below all come from one sample, sequenced in a study of blood T cell repertoires in COVID-19. Data came from immunoSEQ multiplex PCR; TCRdb stores just in-frame clones and leaves some out. Found here are hundreds of thousands of clones, 75% to 90% of them singletons; the top ten hold 5.2%. Input material: PBMCs or T cells enriched from blood (not recorded which). All receptors come from a man aged 60 to 69 who had recovered from COVID-19.

This clone was observed once. The rearrangement joins TRBV7-3 to TRBJ2-1; D gene ambiguous. The CDR3 has 16 residues. Germline V gene sequence: CDR1 SGHTA, CDR2 FQGTGA. Trimming took off 1 base at V and 6 bases at J, with 16 bases between the two ends. CDR3 sequence reads: CASSLKPPLERNEQFF. The CDR3 DNA follows: TGTGCCAGCAGCTTAAAACCCCCCCTAGAACGCAATGAGCAGTTCTTC.

The gene calls are TRBV6-5 and TRBJ2-5; D gene unclear. This CDR3 is 16 amino acids long. Germline V gene sequence: CDR1 MNHEY, CDR2 SVGAGI. V lost 0 bases, J lost 3 bases, and 14 bases lay in between. The CDR3 DNA sequence: TGTGCCAGCAGTTACTCTAACCCGGGTGGAGAAGAGACCCAGTACTTC. Its protein product is CASSYSNPGGEETQYF.

The J gene is TRBJ1-2, the V gene TRBV7-9; TRBD1 matches at 7 bases. Germline CDR1 SEHNR, CDR2 FQNEAQ (reference sequence). J gave up 4 bases and V 5 bases, and 7 bases lay outside the gene matches. This CDR3 contains 14 residues. CDR3 protein: CASSARGDSYGYTF. The CDR3 nucleotides are TGTGCCAGCAGCGCGAGGGGGGACAGCTATGGCTACACCTTC.

The V call is TRBV7-9, the J call TRBJ1-1; D is perhaps TRBD1 (5 bases). Between the trimmed V and J ends, which lost 7 bases and 4 bases, there was a span of 13 bases. Germline assignment: CDR1 SEHNR and CDR2 FQNEAQ (reference sequence). The CDR3 spans 13 residues. Written as DNA, the CDR3 is TGTGCCAGCACTCTTACGGGGGGCACTGAAGCTTTCTTT. Translation gives CASTLTGGTEAFF.

The chain couples TRBV27 to TRBJ2-3; TRBD2 matches at 7 bases. Germline values: CDR1 MNHEY, CDR2 SMNVEV (reference sequence). V lost 6 bases to trimming and J lost 6 bases; unmatched junction nucleotides: 6. The CDR3 length is 13 residues. The CDR3 DNA is TGTGCCAGCAGGCCTGCGGGAGCTGATACGCAGTATTTT. This translates into CASRPAGADTQYF.

The chain has TRBV12-3 or TRBV12-4 and TRBJ1-1; D perhaps matches TRBD1 (6 bases). V was trimmed by 6 bases and J by 4 bases, leaving 12 bases between them. CDR3 length: 13 amino acids. CDR3 residues: CASSPHRATEAFF. DNA for the CDR3: TGTGCCAGCAGCCCCCACAGGGCCACTGAAGCTTTCTTT.

J is TRBJ2-1 and V is TRBV7-3, with D possibly TRBD2 on 6 matching bases. Germline V gene data show CDR1 as SGHTA and CDR2 as FQGTGA. V was pared by 1 base and J by 3 bases, with 10 bases between. The CDR3 has 15 residues. The CDR3 DNA reads TGTGCCAGCAGCTTAAACGGCGGGAACTACAATGAGCAGTTCTTC. Residues: CASSLNGGNYNEQFF. The full variable domain, rest sourced from reference TRBV7-3 and TRBJ2-1, is GAGVSQTPSNKVTEKGKYVELRCDPISGHTALYWYRQSLGQGPEFLIYFQGTGAADDSGLPNDRFFAVRPEGSVSTLKIQRTERGDSAVYLCASSLNGGNYNEQFFGPGTRLTVL.

The V and J genes are TRBV28 and TRBJ1-4; 7 bases fit TRBD1. This CDR3 contains 16 residues. The germline CDR1 and CDR2 sequences are MDHEN and SYDVKM. V shed 6 bases and J 7 bases; nucleotides not matched to a gene: 14. DNA of the CDR3: TGTGCCAGCAGACGCCGGACAGGAGGGTACAGTGAAAAACTGTTTTTT. It yields the protein CASRRRTGGYSEKLFF.

The chain employs TRBV7-8 and TRBJ1-1; possibly TRBD1 for D (5 bases). Germline V gives CDR1 SGHVS, CDR2 FQNEAQ. The V end was cut by 1 base, the J end by 1 base, with 7 bases between. CDR3 length: 14 amino acids. CDR3 region: CASSLVQGNTEAFF. The CDR3 DNA sequence: TGTGCCAGCAGCTTAGTCCAGGGGAACACTGAAGCTTTCTTT.

The chain combines TRBV3-1 (or the pseudogene TRBV3-2) with TRBJ1-3; D call uncertain. The CDR3 has 17 residues. V lost 0 bases and J 1 base, leaving 13 bases between the germline ends. Looked up from germline, CDR1 is LGHDT and CDR2 is YNNKEL (reference sequence). CDR3 sequence: CASSQEIPATSGNTIYF. As DNA, the CDR3 is TGTGCCAGCAGCCAAGAGATCCCCGCCACTTCTGGAAACACCATATATTTT.

The chain is built from TRBV3-1 (or the pseudogene TRBV3-2) and TRBJ2-4, with 9 bases identical to TRBD1. This CDR3 comprises 17 residues. CDR1 LGHDT and CDR2 YNNKEL come from the germline V gene (reference sequence). J was trimmed by 9 bases and V by 1 base; bases with no gene match: 13. CDR3 region: CASSQVNRGRTQVIQYF. CDR3 in DNA: TGTGCCAGCAGCCAAGTAAACAGGGGGCGGACGCAAGTCATTCAGTACTTC.

This chain connects TRBV15 to TRBJ2-5; TRBD2 matches 8 bases. Germline trimming cut 0 bases from V and 2 bases from J; bases unmatched to any gene: 2. The CDR3 runs 15 residues. From germline, CDR1 is LNHNV and CDR2 YYDKDF (reference sequence). CDR3 in DNA: TGTGCCACCAGCAGAGATCCTAGCGGGCAAGAGACCCAGTACTTC. Its translation: CATSRDPSGQETQYF.

In its sample, this clone was seen a few times. The rearrangement uses TRBV11-2 and TRBJ1-4; D is perhaps TRBD1 (5 bases). V was clipped by 7 bases and J by 3 bases, with 15 bases between them. CDR1 and CDR2 from the germline V gene are SGHAT and FQNNGV. The length of the CDR3 is 15 residues. CDR3 in amino acids: CASNGGARANEKLFF. The CDR3 DNA is TGTGCCAGCAATGGAGGGGCGCGGGCTAATGAAAAACTGTTTTTT. The entire variable domain, with the rest obtained from reference TRBV11-2 and TRBJ1-4, is as follows: EAGVAQSPRYKIIEKRQSVAFWCNPISGHATLYWYQQILGQGPKLLIQFQNNGVVDDSQLPKDRFSAERLKGVDSTLKIQPAKLEDSAVYLCASNGGARANEKLFFGSGTQLSVL.

The V gene is TRBV14, the J gene TRBJ2-1, with D tentatively TRBD2 (5 bases). Germline lookup yields CDR1 SGHDN and CDR2 FVKESK. The length of the CDR3 is 14 residues. With 4 bases removed from V and 6 bases from J, the gap between germline ends came to 13 bases. In DNA form, the CDR3 reads TGTGCCAGCAGCCGATTGGGAGTCGGCAATGAGCAGTTCTTC. Translated, it gives CASSRLGVGNEQFF. Based on the CDR3 plus reference TRBV14 and TRBJ2-1, the full variable domain is EAGVTQFPSHSVIEKGQTVTLRCDPISGHDNLYWYRRVMGKEIKFLLHFVKESKQDESGMPNNRFLAERTGGTYSTLKVQPAELEDSGVYFCASSRLGVGNEQFFGPGTRLTVL.

The chain uses TRBV4-3 and TRBJ1-4; weak D call: TRBD1 (6 bases). Germline V gene data show CDR1 as LGHNA and CDR2 as YSLEER. V lost 5 bases to trimming and J lost 2 bases, with 15 bases between them. This CDR3 has 16 amino acids. Written as DNA, the CDR3 is TGCGCCAGCAGCAAGTTACGACAGGAGACTAATGAAAAACTGTTTTTT. Residues: CASSKLRQETNEKLFF.

The chain has TRBV7-9 and TRBJ2-1, with 7 bases fitting TRBD2. The CDR3 has 16 amino acids. J lost 4 bases, V lost 4 bases, and 10 bases had no gene match. Germline lookup yields CDR1 SEHNR and CDR2 FQNEAQ (reference sequence). CDR3 amino acids: CASSWSGGSQYNEQFF. The CDR3 nucleotides are TGTGCCAGCAGCTGGTCTGGCGGGAGTCAATACAATGAGCAGTTCTTC.

V is TRBV21-1 and J is TRBJ1-6; the D call TRBD1 from the table was never checked on the DNA. TRBV21-1 is a pseudogene segment. CDR3 length equals 15 residues. Here the CDR3 DNA reads TGTGCCAGCAGCACCGGGACAGAGATGCTTTCACCCCTCCACTTT. Translation gives CASSTGTEMLSPLHF.

The V and J genes are TRBV18 and TRBJ2-3; 7 bases are a match to TRBD1. The ends lost 3 bases at V and 1 base at J; junction bases unmatched: 7. CDR1 KGHSH and CDR2 LQKENI come from the germline V gene. The CDR3 length is 16 residues. CDR3 sequence reads: CASSPRVGQGTDTQYF. DNA for the CDR3: TGTGCCAGCTCACCCAGAGTAGGACAGGGCACAGATACGCAGTATTTT.

In regard to this clone: The sample has other DNA sequences that encode this CDR3 too. This chain connects TRBV28 to TRBJ1-4; D remains unclear. From germline, CDR1 is MDHEN and CDR2 SYDVKM. CDR3 length: 11 amino acids. V shed 3 bases and J shed 10 bases, with 6 bases lying between them. The CDR3 sequence is CASSFEGKLFF. The CDR3 region has the DNA TGTGCCAGCAGTTTTGAGGGAAAACTGTTTTTT.

V gene TRBV18 combines with J gene TRBJ1-1, with no clear D. In germline, CDR1 is KGHSH, CDR2 LQKENI. The CDR3 contains 14 residues. The V gene lost 3 bases and the J gene lost 1 base, with 9 bases spanning the gap. CDR3 nucleotides: TGTGCCAGCTCACCCCTGAGGGAGAACACTGAAGCTTTCTTT. As protein: CASSPLRENTEAFF.